This is a list of T cell receptor beta chains from one sample in a study of shared clonotypes between healthy human individuals. Clones were sequenced by immunoSEQ multiplex PCR, and TCRdb holds only the in-frame ones, with some missing. The sample contains over 2 million clones, about 90% of which appear only once. Sequenced input: naive CD4+ T cells from PBMCs. Receptors originate from a man in his late teens or twenties in good health. Some clones in this sample may be carry-over from other donors' samples. The CDR3 runs from the conserved cysteine through the conserved F or W. A D gene is named only where the DNA matches it firmly.

v_gene: TRBV25-1
d_gene: TRBD2
j_gene: TRBJ2-1
CDR3aa: CASLGLGRGYNEQFF
CDR3nt: TGTGCCAGCCTAGGGTTAGGGCGGGGGTACAATGAGCAGTTCTTC

v_gene: TRBV5-8
d_gene: .
j_gene: TRBJ1-2
CDR3aa: CASSLVRPQPRGYTF
CDR3nt: TGTGCCAGCAGCTTGGTTCGTCCCCAACCCCGAGGCTACACCTTC

v_gene: TRBV10-3
d_gene: TRBD1
j_gene: TRBJ2-3
CDR3aa: CAISDVRDRADTQYF
CDR3nt: TGTGCCATCAGTGACGTTCGGGACAGGGCAGATACGCAGTATTTT

v_gene: TRBV10-2
d_gene: .
j_gene: TRBJ2-7
CDR3aa: CAITRTEAYEQYF
CDR3nt: TGCGCCATAACGAGGACAGAAGCCTACGAGCAGTACTTC

v_gene: TRBV7-3
d_gene: .
j_gene: TRBJ2-2
CDR3aa: CASSRGYGPSNTGELFF
CDR3nt: TGTGCCAGCAGCCGAGGGTACGGCCCCTCGAACACCGGGGAGCTGTTTTTT

v_gene: TRBV27
d_gene: TRBD1
j_gene: TRBJ2-7
CDR3aa: CASSRGQRTYEQYF
CDR3nt: TGTGCCAGCAGTCGGGGACAGAGAACCTACGAGCAGTACTTC

v_gene: TRBV7-2
d_gene: .
j_gene: TRBJ1-2
CDR3aa: CASSLHGLNYGYTF
CDR3nt: TGTGCCAGCAGCTTACACGGGCTTAACTATGGCTACACTTTC

v_gene: TRBV4-2
d_gene: TRBD1
j_gene: TRBJ2-7
CDR3aa: CASSQQGGQYF
CDR3nt: TGTGCCAGCAGCCAACAAGGGGGCCAGTACTTC

v_gene: TRBV28
d_gene: .
j_gene: TRBJ1-2
CDR3aa: CASSLLRQNYGYTF
CDR3nt: TGTGCCAGCAGTTTATTGCGGCAGAACTATGGCTACACCTTC

v_gene: TRBV9
d_gene: TRBD1
j_gene: TRBJ2-7
CDR3aa: CASSRGQGDYEQYF
CDR3nt: TGTGCCAGCAGTCGAGGGCAGGGGGACTACGAGCAGTACTTC

v_gene: TRBV20-1
d_gene: .
j_gene: TRBJ2-1
CDR3aa: CSASTSHEQFF
CDR3nt: TGCAGTGCTAGTACTAGCCATGAGCAGTTCTTC

v_gene: TRBV14
d_gene: .
j_gene: TRBJ2-7
CDR3aa: CASSHPVDRGSYEQYF
CDR3nt: TGTGCCAGCAGCCACCCGGTGGATCGGGGTTCCTACGAGCAGTACTTC

v_gene: TRBV4-1
d_gene: .
j_gene: TRBJ2-3
CDR3aa: CASSDYPSTDTQYF
CDR3nt: TGCGCCAGCAGCGACTACCCAAGCACAGATACGCAGTATTTT

v_gene: TRBV6-1
d_gene: .
j_gene: TRBJ2-4
CDR3aa: CASSEVKNIQYF
CDR3nt: TGTGCCAGCAGTGAAGTCAAAAACATTCAGTACTTC

v_gene: TRBV7-3
d_gene: .
j_gene: TRBJ2-5
CDR3aa: CASSWGLVGETQYF
CDR3nt: TGTGCCAGCAGCTGGGGACTCGTGGGTGAGACCCAGTACTTC

v_gene: TRBV7-2
d_gene: TRBD1
j_gene: TRBJ1-2
CDR3aa: CASSLGGQGYGYTF
CDR3nt: TGTGCCAGCAGCTTAGGAGGACAGGGGTATGGCTACACCTTC

v_gene: TRBV4-1
d_gene: .
j_gene: TRBJ2-5
CDR3aa: CASSTNNIETQYF
CDR3nt: TGCGCCAGCAGCACCAATAATATAGAGACCCAGTACTTC

v_gene: TRBV20-1
d_gene: .
j_gene: TRBJ1-2
CDR3aa: CSAKGAYGYTF
CDR3nt: TGCAGTGCTAAAGGGGCCTATGGCTACACCTTC

v_gene: TRBV7-9
d_gene: TRBD1
j_gene: TRBJ1-2
CDR3aa: CASSLDPGQGAGGYTF
CDR3nt: TGTGCCAGCAGCTTAGACCCGGGACAGGGGGCTGGCGGCTACACCTTC

v_gene: TRBV6-1
d_gene: .
j_gene: TRBJ2-3
CDR3aa: CASSQGNTDTQYF
CDR3nt: TGTGCCAGCTCCCAGGGAAACACAGATACGCAGTATTTT

v_gene: TRBV6-4
d_gene: TRBD1
j_gene: TRBJ1-2
CDR3aa: CASQGAYGYTF
CDR3nt: TGTGCCAGCCAGGGGGCTTATGGCTACACCTTC

v_gene: TRBV29-1
d_gene: .
j_gene: TRBJ2-7
CDR3aa: CSVEDSARTYEQYF
CDR3nt: TGCAGCGTTGAAGACTCCGCCCGTACCTACGAGCAGTACTTC

v_gene: TRBV5-4
d_gene: TRBD2
j_gene: TRBJ2-3
CDR3aa: CASSFGRATTDTQYF
CDR3nt: TGTGCCAGCAGCTTCGGGAGGGCGACGACAGATACGCAGTATTTT

v_gene: TRBV5-1
d_gene: .
j_gene: TRBJ1-1
CDR3aa: CASSPLPGSDGVGAKAFF
CDR3nt: TGCGCCAGCAGCCCCCTTCCAGGGTCCGACGGAGTTGGGGCTAAAGCTTTCTTT

v_gene: TRBV7-3
d_gene: TRBD2
j_gene: TRBJ2-7
CDR3aa: CASSPSGTSGSYEQYF
CDR3nt: TGTGCCAGCAGCCCAAGTGGGACTAGCGGTAGCTACGAGCAGTACTTC

v_gene: TRBV6-1
d_gene: .
j_gene: TRBJ2-7
CDR3aa: CASSERGTGSYEQYF
CDR3nt: TGTGCCAGCAGTGAAAGAGGGACTGGCTCCTACGAGCAGTACTTC

v_gene: TRBV15
d_gene: .
j_gene: TRBJ2-1
CDR3aa: CATSRDPVRGWDEQFF
CDR3nt: TGTGCCACCAGCAGAGATCCTGTGCGGGGCTGGGATGAGCAGTTCTTC

v_gene: TRBV23-1
d_gene: .
j_gene: TRBJ2-7
CDR3aa: CASNLQTRLPVGQGEQYF
CDR3nt: TGCGCCAGCAATCTACAAACCCGACTGCCTGTGGGGCAAGGCGAGCAGTACTTC

v_gene: TRBV7-9
d_gene: .
j_gene: TRBJ2-3
CDR3aa: CASSFPEVYPDTQYF
CDR3nt: TGTGCCAGCAGTTTCCCGGAGGTCTATCCAGATACGCAGTATTTT

v_gene: TRBV7-2
d_gene: TRBD2
j_gene: TRBJ2-3
CDR3aa: CASSWGLAGTDTQYF
CDR3nt: TGTGCCAGCAGCTGGGGACTAGCGGGGACAGATACGCAGTATTTT

v_gene: TRBV7-7
d_gene: TRBD2
j_gene: TRBJ2-3
CDR3aa: CASSPGTSGNTQYF
CDR3nt: TGTGCCAGCAGTCCTGGGACTAGCGGAAATACGCAGTATTTT

v_gene: TRBV9
d_gene: TRBD2
j_gene: TRBJ2-1
CDR3aa: CASSTTSGFYNEQFF
CDR3nt: TGTGCCAGCAGCACAACTAGCGGGTTCTACAATGAGCAGTTCTTC

v_gene: TRBV7-8
d_gene: TRBD2
j_gene: TRBJ2-5
CDR3aa: CASSLYTSGRAEETQYF
CDR3nt: TGTGCCAGCAGCTTATATACTAGCGGGAGGGCCGAAGAGACCCAGTACTTC

v_gene: TRBV28
d_gene: .
j_gene: TRBJ2-5
CDR3aa: CASGLLGETQYF
CDR3nt: TGTGCCAGCGGATTGCTAGGGGAGACCCAGTACTTC

v_gene: TRBV6-5
d_gene: TRBD1
j_gene: TRBJ2-7
CDR3aa: CASSYSTGGAYEQYF
CDR3nt: TGTGCCAGCAGTTACTCTACAGGGGGCGCATACGAGCAGTACTTC